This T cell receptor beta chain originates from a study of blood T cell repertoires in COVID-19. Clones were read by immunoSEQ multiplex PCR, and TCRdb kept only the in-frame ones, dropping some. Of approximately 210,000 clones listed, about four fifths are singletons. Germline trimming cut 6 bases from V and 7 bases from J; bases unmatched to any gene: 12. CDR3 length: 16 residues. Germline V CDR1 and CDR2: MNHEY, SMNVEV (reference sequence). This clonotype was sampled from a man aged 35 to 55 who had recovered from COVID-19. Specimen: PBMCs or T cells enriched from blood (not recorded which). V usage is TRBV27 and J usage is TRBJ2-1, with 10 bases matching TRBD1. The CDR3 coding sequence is TGTGCCAGCAGGGTGAGAACGGACAGGGGGGGAAATGAGCAGTTCTTC. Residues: CASRVRTDRGGNEQFF.